This paragraph covers one T cell receptor beta chain sequence. Antigen unknown. This specimen belongs to a study of shared clonotypes between healthy human individuals. Findings and limits, study-wide: With a few donors compared, 4% to 5% of naive CD4 clonotypes were shared.

How the authors handled the data: For the immunoSEQ data, sequences were junction-only without quality scores, so filtering differed. TCRdb keeps only in-frame clones here, not all; method: immunoSEQ multiplex PCR. V, J and clone size are those of that table, while D and trimming were read from the DNA. In the table there are about 2 million clones, 85% to 95% of which are singletons. Germline CDR1 and CDR2: MNHEY and SMNVEV (reference sequence). After removal of 3 bases from V and 6 bases from J, the junction contained 8 bases not matched to a gene. This CDR3 has 15 residues. Naivety among CD8 cells was defined by CD45RO negativity and positive CCR7 selection, thereby excluding terminally differentiated effector memory CD45RA+ cells. Donors were Caucasian adults residing in Nashville, Tennessee, USA.

The clonotype comes from a man younger than 30 in good health. The gene calls are TRBV27 and TRBJ1-2, with 9 bases lining up with TRBD1. The sample comprised naive CD8+ T cells sorted from blood. As DNA, the CDR3 is TGTGCCAGCAGTTTGACAGGGGGGAAAGCGGATGGCTACACCTTC. This translates into CASSLTGGKADGYTF.